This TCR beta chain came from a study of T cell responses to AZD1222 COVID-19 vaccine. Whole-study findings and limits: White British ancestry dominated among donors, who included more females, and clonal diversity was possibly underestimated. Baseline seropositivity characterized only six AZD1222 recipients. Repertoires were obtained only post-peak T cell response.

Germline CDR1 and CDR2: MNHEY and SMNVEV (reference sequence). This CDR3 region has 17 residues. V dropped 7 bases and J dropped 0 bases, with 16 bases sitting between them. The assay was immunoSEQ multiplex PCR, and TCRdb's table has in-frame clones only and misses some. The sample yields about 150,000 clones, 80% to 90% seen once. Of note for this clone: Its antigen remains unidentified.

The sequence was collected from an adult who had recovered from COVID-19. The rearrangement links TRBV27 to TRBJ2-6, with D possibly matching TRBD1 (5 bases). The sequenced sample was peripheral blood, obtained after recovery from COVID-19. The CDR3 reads CASTPAGLGSGANVLTF. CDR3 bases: TGTGCCAGCACCCCAGCAGGGCTGGGCTCTGGGGCCAACGTCCTGACTTTC.